These 26 T cell receptor beta chains share one sample of origin, sequenced in a study of shared clonotypes between healthy human individuals. Some clones are missing from TCRdb's copy, which holds only in-frame ones; the method was immunoSEQ multiplex PCR. The sample shows 2 million to 2.5 million clones, approximately 90% of them seen only once. Sequencing used naive CD4+ T cells from PBMCs. Subset denoted: CD45RA+ positively selected. The receptors originated from a man aged 18 to 30 in good health. Some clones in this sample may be carry-over from other donors' samples.

This chain uses TRBV9 with TRBJ1-3; tentative D call: TRBD1 (5 bases). This CDR3 is built from 16 residues. Germline V gene sequence: CDR1 SGDLS, CDR2 YYNGEE. The V end was cut by 4 bases, the J end by 2 bases, with 16 bases between. In nucleotides, the CDR3 is TGTGCCAGCAGCCCCCAGGGAGGGATGCCTGGAAACACCATATATTTT. Amino acid sequence: CASSPQGGMPGNTIYF.

CDR3: CASSPRVTAGNTIYF. In nucleotides, the CDR3 is TGTGCCAGCAGCCCCAGGGTCACGGCTGGAAACACCATATATTTT. This chain uses TRBV27 with TRBJ1-3; a weak D match, TRBD1 (5 bases). Per germline, CDR1 MNHEY and CDR2 SMNVEV (reference sequence). V dropped 6 bases and J dropped 2 bases, with 14 bases sitting between them. CDR3 length: 15 residues.

The V and J genes are TRBV7-3 and TRBJ2-5, with TRBD1 identical over 10 bases. J lost 3 bases, V lost 1 base, and 5 bases had no gene match. Germline V gene data show CDR1 as SGHTA and CDR2 as FQGTGA. The length of the CDR3 is 16 residues. CDR3 sequence: CASSLRPDRGKETQYF. CDR3 coding DNA: TGTGCCAGCAGCTTAAGGCCGGACAGGGGGAAAGAGACCCAGTACTTC.

The chain couples TRBV5-1 to TRBJ2-1; D is undetermined. The ends were cut back, 2 bases at V and 4 bases at J, with 10 bases in the middle. The V gene's germline CDR1 is SGHRS and CDR2 YFSETQ. CDR3 length: 14 amino acids. For the CDR3, the DNA is TGCGCCAGCAGCTTAGTAGTAGAGTACAATGAGCAGTTCTTC. Translated, it gives CASSLVVEYNEQFF.

The chain couples TRBV9 to TRBJ2-3, with D unclear. V lost 0 bases to trimming and J lost 8 bases, with 4 bases between them. The CDR3 covers 11 residues. CDR1 SGDLS and CDR2 YYNGEE come from the germline V gene. The CDR3 loop is CASSVGVTQYF. For the CDR3, the DNA is TGTGCCAGCAGCGTAGGCGTTACGCAGTATTTT.

Worth noting for this clone: At the DNA level, this CDR3 is encoded by other sequences in the same sample as well. The chain combines TRBV28 with TRBJ2-7, with unresolved D. The V and J ends lost 2 bases and 3 bases respectively, with 8 bases between them. This CDR3 region has 13 residues. From germline, CDR1 is MDHEN and CDR2 SYDVKM. CDR3 nucleotide sequence: TGTGCCAGCAGTTTAGGCAGGTACTACGAGCAGTACTTC. Its protein product is CASSLGRYYEQYF. Full variable domain (missing parts from reference TRBV28 and TRBJ2-7): DVKVTQSSRYLVKRTGEKVFLECVQDMDHENMFWYRQDPGLGLRLIYFSYDVKMKEKGDIPEGYSVSREKKERFSLILESASTNQTSMYLCASSLGRYYEQYFGPGTRLTVT.

The rearrangement joins TRBV10-1 to TRBJ2-7, with D possibly matching TRBD2 (6 bases). V lost 10 bases and J lost 3, with 28 bases in between. This CDR3 contains 17 residues. The V gene's germline CDR1 is WNHNN and CDR2 SYGVQD (reference sequence). As DNA, the CDR3 is TGCGCCATCACAGGTCCTTCCGGACATGGGCGGGACTACGAGCAGTACTTC. It encodes CAITGPSGHGRDYEQYF.

The gene calls are TRBV7-9 and TRBJ2-5, with D possibly TRBD2 on 7 matching bases. Germline V gene data show CDR1 as SEHNR and CDR2 as FQNEAQ (reference sequence). There are 16 residues in the CDR3. Trimming left V 0 bases short and J 4 bases short, with 15 bases between. The CDR3 protein is CASSLARGGPGETQYF. The CDR3 nucleotides read TGTGCCAGCAGCTTAGCGAGGGGGGGCCCTGGAGAGACCCAGTACTTC.

The chain links TRBV11-2 to TRBJ1-2; D might be TRBD1 (5 bases). V lost 3 bases, J lost 2 bases, and 16 bases lay in between. Per the germline V gene, CDR1 is SGHAT and CDR2 is FQNNGV. This CDR3 contains 16 residues. CDR3 amino acids: CASSLLTRGGNYGYTF. The CDR3 DNA reads as TGTGCCAGCAGCTTGCTCACTAGGGGAGGCAACTATGGCTACACCTTC.

The chain combines TRBV4-3 with TRBJ2-1, with D tentatively TRBD2 (6 bases). CDR3 size: 16 residues. Trimming shortened V by 4 bases and J by 5 bases, and 18 bases separated the two germline ends. Germline V lookup: CDR1 LGHNA, CDR2 YSLEER. The CDR3 DNA sequence: TGCGCCAGCAGCCTAATCCCGGGACTGGGTGACAATGAGCAGTTCTTC. This encodes CASSLIPGLGDNEQFF.

CDR3 sequence (DNA): TGTGCCAGCAGCGTGGGGGACCTCATCCACTACGAGCAGTACTTC. Translating it yields CASSVGDLIHYEQYF. The V gene is TRBV9, the J gene TRBJ2-7; D may correspond to TRBD1 or TRBD2 (5 bases each). Looked up from germline, CDR1 is SGDLS and CDR2 is YYNGEE. V lost 2 bases to trimming and J lost 3 bases, with 15 bases between them. The CDR3 extends over 15 amino acids.

The count of this clone is one. CDR3 in DNA: TGTGCCAGCAGCTTACCTCCAGCATCCTACGAGCAGTACTTC. Translated, it gives CASSLPPASYEQYF. This chain uses TRBV7-9 with TRBJ2-7; no reliable D call. V shed 2 bases and J shed 1 base, with 9 bases lying between them. Germline V gene lookup returns CDR1 SEHNR and CDR2 FQNEAQ (reference sequence). CDR3 length: 14 residues.

The gene calls are TRBV11-2 and TRBJ1-4; TRBD1 is a possible D gene (5 bases). Trimming pared 1 base from V and 7 bases from J, leaving 13 bases between. This CDR3 contains 15 residues. Germline V gene lookup returns CDR1 SGHAT and CDR2 FQNNGV. The CDR3 region has the DNA TGTGCCAGCAGCTTAGTTTCGGGGCTGGGTGAAAAACTGTTTTTT. This sequence encodes CASSLVSGLGEKLFF.

The chain carries TRBV5-8 and TRBJ2-1; 10 bases fit TRBD2. The CDR3 runs to 15 residues. Germline values: CDR1 SGHTS, CDR2 YDEGEE. J lost 7 bases, V lost 2 bases, and 6 bases had no gene match. The CDR3 bases are TGTGCCAGCAGCTTCGGACTAGCGGAGCGGAATGAGCAGTTCTTC. Translating gives CASSFGLAERNEQFF.

This clone was counted a single time. The chain has TRBV23-1 and TRBJ2-1; 13 nucleotides agree with TRBD2. TRBV23-1 is annotated as an ORF whose role is uncertain. Trimming removed 0 bases from V and 4 bases from J; junction bases left unmatched: 0. There are 16 residues in the CDR3. CDR3: CASSQSGLAGYNEQFF. The CDR3 DNA reads as TGCGCCAGCAGTCAATCGGGACTAGCGGGGTACAATGAGCAGTTCTTC.

This chain connects TRBV2 to TRBJ1-1; no reliable D call. This CDR3 region has 14 residues. Trimming took 4 bases from V and 6 from J, leaving 15 bases between them. Germline lookup yields CDR1 SNHLY and CDR2 FYNNEI. CDR3 DNA: TGTGCCAGCAGTGTCGCAGGCCGGTCGGCTGAAGCTTTCTTT. As protein: CASSVAGRSAEAFF.

This sequence joins TRBV9 and TRBJ2-7, with D perhaps TRBD2 (7 bases). Germline CDR1 SGDLS, CDR2 YYNGEE. Trimming removed 3 bases at V and 3 bases at J, with 16 bases between. This CDR3 has 15 amino acids. CDR3 sequence (DNA): TGTGCCAGCAGCGCGGACTGGGGGGGCTACTACGAGCAGTACTTC. It codes for CASSADWGGYYEQYF.

V and J are TRBV14 and TRBJ2-7; maybe TRBD2 (5 bases). This CDR3 comprises 14 residues. Germline CDR1 reads SGHDN; CDR2 reads FVKESK. With 5 bases removed from V and 2 bases from J, the gap between germline ends came to 13 bases. The CDR3 DNA is TGTGCCAGCAGCACCAGCGGTACTACCTACGAGCAGTACTTC. It is translated as CASSTSGTTYEQYF. The full variable domain, in which reference TRBV14 and TRBJ2-7 provide the parts outside the CDR3, is EAGVTQFPSHSVIEKGQTVTLRCDPISGHDNLYWYRRVMGKEIKFLLHFVKESKQDESGMPNNRFLAERTGGTYSTLKVQPAELEDSGVYFCASSTSGTTYEQYFGPGTRLTVT.

The chain links TRBV7-8 to TRBJ2-1; D is perhaps TRBD2 (5 bases). Trimming pared 5 bases from V and 10 bases from J, leaving 18 bases between. The CDR3 has 14 residues. The germline V gene encodes CDR1 SGHVS and CDR2 FQNEAQ. The CDR3 nucleotides read TGTGCCAGCAGCCCCTTGGAGGTAGCCCAAGAGCAGTTCTTC. Residues: CASSPLEVAQEQFF.

The rearrangement joins TRBV29-1 to TRBJ1-2; a weak D match, TRBD1 (6 bases). Germline V gene lookup returns CDR1 SQVTM and CDR2 ANQGSEA. Trimming stripped 6 bases from V and 3 bases from J, with 14 bases between. The CDR3 is 13 residues long. The CDR3 bases are TGCAGCGTCACGTCGGGGGGCGACTATGGCTACACCTTC. Translation gives CSVTSGGDYGYTF.

The genes are TRBV30 and TRBJ2-7; D may match TRBD1 or TRBD2 (5 bases each). Deletions cut 3 bases from V and 7 bases from J, with 19 bases between. CDR3 size: 14 residues. Germline V gene sequence: CDR1 GTSNPN, CDR2 SVGIG (reference sequence). The chain's CDR3 is CAWRLRDPTGEQYF. In DNA form, the CDR3 reads TGTGCCTGGAGACTCCGGGACCCTACCGGGGAGCAGTACTTC.

The gene calls are TRBV10-1 and TRBJ1-1; weak D call: TRBD1 (5 bases). Germline CDR1 is WNHNN and CDR2 is SYGVQD (reference sequence). V lost 2 bases and J lost 10, with 11 bases in between. This CDR3 has 12 amino acids. The CDR3 loop reads CASSENGGVAFF. In DNA, the CDR3 is TGCGCCAGCAGTGAGAACGGGGGAGTAGCTTTCTTT.

The V gene is TRBV7-3, the J gene TRBJ2-7; 16 bases are a match to TRBD2. The V and J ends lost 1 base and 5 bases, in that order; junction bases with no gene match: 8. The CDR3 consists of 18 residues. The germline gives CDR1 SGHTA, CDR2 FQGTGA. The CDR3, as DNA: TGTGCCAGCAGCTTAAGAGGGACTAGCGGGAGGGCCGAGGACGAGCAGTACTTC. Amino acid sequence: CASSLRGTSGRAEDEQYF.

V is TRBV6-5 and J is TRBJ2-7; 9 nucleotides align to TRBD2. Trimming at V came to 6 bases and at J to 2 bases, leaving 5 bases not matched to a gene. Germline V CDR1 and CDR2: MNHEY, SVGAGI. The CDR3 runs to 14 residues. CDR3 protein: CASRGTSPTYEQYF. The CDR3 DNA follows: TGTGCCAGCAGGGGGACTAGCCCAACCTACGAGCAGTACTTC.

This chain links TRBV11-2 with TRBJ2-4, with 7 bases that match TRBD2. Germline V gives CDR1 SGHAT, CDR2 FQNNGV. CDR3 length equals 14 residues. J gave up 8 bases and V 5 bases, and 9 bases lay outside the gene matches. CDR3 DNA: TGTGCCAGCAGCCAATTCGCTGCGGGGGACATTCAGTACTTC. Translated: CASSQFAAGDIQYF.

V usage is TRBV7-6 and J usage is TRBJ2-5, with a weak D call TRBD1 (8 bases). In germline, CDR1 is SGHVS, CDR2 FNYEAQ. The CDR3 sequence is 17 residues long. V dropped 5 bases and J dropped 1 base, with 20 bases sitting between them. The CDR3 loop is CASSLGGTGGAQETQYF. The CDR3 bases are TGTGCCAGCAGCCTGGGGGGGACAGGAGGGGCCCAAGAGACCCAGTACTTC.